One TCR beta chain is described in this entry. Its target is unknown. Generated by immunoSEQ multiplex PCR, the TCRdb table keeps only in-frame clones and is missing some. Seen here are roughly 80,000 clones, around 89% observed once, and the top ten hold around 4.5%. This entry belongs to a study of T cell responses to AZD1222 COVID-19 vaccine. Overall study results and limits: It should be noted that donors were predominantly white British and more often female, and clonal diversity was possibly underestimated.

Trimming took off 6 bases at V and 7 bases at J, with 15 bases between the two ends. This CDR3 spans 12 amino acids. The V gene's germline CDR1 is SQVTM and CDR2 ANQGSEA. The genes are TRBV29-1 and TRBJ1-2, with a possible D match to TRBD1 (6 bases). This receptor was taken from an adult in good health. Sequencing was performed on peripheral blood, taken on day 0 of MenACWY control vaccination. CDR3 in amino acids: CSVRGWRIGYTF. As DNA, the CDR3 is TGCAGCGTCAGGGGATGGAGGATTGGCTACACCTTC.